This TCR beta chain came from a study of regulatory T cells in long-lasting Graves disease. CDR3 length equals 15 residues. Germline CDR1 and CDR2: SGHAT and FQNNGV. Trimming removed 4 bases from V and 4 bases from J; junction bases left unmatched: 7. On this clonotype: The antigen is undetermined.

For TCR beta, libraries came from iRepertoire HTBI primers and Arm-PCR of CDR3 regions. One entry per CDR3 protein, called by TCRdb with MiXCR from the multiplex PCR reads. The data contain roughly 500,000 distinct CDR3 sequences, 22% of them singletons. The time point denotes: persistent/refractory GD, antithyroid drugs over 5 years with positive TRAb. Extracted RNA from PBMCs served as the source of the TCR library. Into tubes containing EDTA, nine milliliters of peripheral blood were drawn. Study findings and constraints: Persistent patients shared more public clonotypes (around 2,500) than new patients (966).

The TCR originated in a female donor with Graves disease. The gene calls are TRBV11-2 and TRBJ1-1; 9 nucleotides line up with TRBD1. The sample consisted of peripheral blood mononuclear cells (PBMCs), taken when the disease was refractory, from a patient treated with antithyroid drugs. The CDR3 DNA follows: TGTGCCAGCAGCTCCTACAGGGGGCGGGGCACTGAAGCTTTCTTT. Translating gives CASSSYRGRGTEAFF.